Sequencing of this T cell receptor (beta chain) was carried out in a study of blood T cell repertoires in COVID-19. Study background: The United States, Italy and Spain provided the acute and convalescent COVID-19 samples. T cells, B-cell-depleted T cells, or PBMCs supplied cDNA or gDNA.

Original processing notes: Amplification from reference gene primers served as the basis for estimated nucleated cell counts. Libraries were prepared by immunoSEQ multiplex PCR; TCRdb keeps only in-frame clonotypes and omits some of them. V, J and clone size reflect that table, while D and trimming were determined from the DNA. There are more than 250,000 clones in the sample; approximately 87% occur only once, and roughly 8.6% lies in the top ten. CDR3 length: 11 amino acids. Per germline, CDR1 MGHDK and CDR2 SYGVNS. The receptor comes from a human donor in a cohort sampled during active COVID-19. The sequenced sample consisted of peripheral blood. The gene calls are TRBV25-1 and TRBJ2-7, with TRBD1 identical over 7 bases. The CDR3 DNA reads TGTGCGAGGGGGCAGTCAGACGAGCAGTACTTC. Amino acid sequence: CARGQSDEQYF.